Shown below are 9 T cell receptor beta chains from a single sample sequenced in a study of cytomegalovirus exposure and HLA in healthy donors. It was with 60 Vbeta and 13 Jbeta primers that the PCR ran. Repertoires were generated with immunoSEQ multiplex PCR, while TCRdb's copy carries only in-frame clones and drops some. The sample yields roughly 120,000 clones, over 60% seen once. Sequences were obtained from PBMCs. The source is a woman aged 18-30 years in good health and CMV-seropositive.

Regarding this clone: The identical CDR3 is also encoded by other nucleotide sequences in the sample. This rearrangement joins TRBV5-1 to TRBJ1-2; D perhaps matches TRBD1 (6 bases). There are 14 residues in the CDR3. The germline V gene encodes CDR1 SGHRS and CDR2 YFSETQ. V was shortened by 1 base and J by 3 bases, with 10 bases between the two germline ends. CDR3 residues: CASSLRGGDYGYTF. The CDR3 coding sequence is TGCGCCAGCAGCTTGCGAGGGGGGGACTATGGCTACACCTTC. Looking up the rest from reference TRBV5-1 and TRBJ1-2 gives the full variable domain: KAGVTQTPRYLIKTRGQQVTLSCSPISGHRSVSWYQQTPGQGLQFLFEYFSETQRNKGNFPGRFSGRQFSNSRSEMNVSTLELGDSALYLCASSLRGGDYGYTFGSGTRLTVV.

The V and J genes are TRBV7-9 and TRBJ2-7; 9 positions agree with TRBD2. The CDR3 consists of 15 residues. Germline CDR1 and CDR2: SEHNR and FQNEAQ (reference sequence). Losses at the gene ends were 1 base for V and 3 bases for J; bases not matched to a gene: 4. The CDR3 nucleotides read TGTGCCAGCAGCTTAGGACTAGCGGAGATCTACGAGCAGTACTTC. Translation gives CASSLGLAEIYEQYF.

Here the CDR3 reads CASSWGQVGYEQYF. CDR3 nucleotide sequence: TGTGCCAGCAGTTGGGGACAGGTGGGCTACGAGCAGTACTTC. V usage is TRBV27 and J usage is TRBJ2-5, with 8 bases identical to TRBD1. The end of the DNA fits TRBJ2-7 better, so the J call may be wrong. The CDR3 has 14 amino acids. The germline V gene has CDR1 MNHEY and CDR2 SMNVEV (reference sequence).

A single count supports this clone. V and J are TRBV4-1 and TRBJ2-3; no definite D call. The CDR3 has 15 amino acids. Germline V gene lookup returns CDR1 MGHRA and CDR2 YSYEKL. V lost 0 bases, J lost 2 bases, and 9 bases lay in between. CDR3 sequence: CASSQEGQDTDTQYF. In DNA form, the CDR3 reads TGCGCCAGCAGCCAAGAAGGCCAGGACACAGATACGCAGTATTTT.

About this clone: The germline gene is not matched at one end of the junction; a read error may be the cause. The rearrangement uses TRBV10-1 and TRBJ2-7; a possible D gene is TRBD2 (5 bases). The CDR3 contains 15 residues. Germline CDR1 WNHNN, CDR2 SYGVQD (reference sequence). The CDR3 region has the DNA TGCGCCAGCAGTGACCCTAGCAGGAGCTCCTACGAGCAGAACTTC. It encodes CASSDPSRSSYEQNF.

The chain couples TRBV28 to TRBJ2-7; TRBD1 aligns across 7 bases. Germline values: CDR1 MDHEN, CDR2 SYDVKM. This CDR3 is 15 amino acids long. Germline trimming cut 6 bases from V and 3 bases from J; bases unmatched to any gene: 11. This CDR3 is CASRQGSGGVYEQYF. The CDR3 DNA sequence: TGTGCCAGCAGACAGGGGTCTGGGGGAGTCTACGAGCAGTACTTC.

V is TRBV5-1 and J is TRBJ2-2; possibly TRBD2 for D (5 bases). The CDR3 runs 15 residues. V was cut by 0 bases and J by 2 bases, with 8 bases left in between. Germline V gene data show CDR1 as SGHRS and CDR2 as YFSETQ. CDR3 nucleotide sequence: TGCGCCAGCAGCTTGGTACCGGGAAACACCGGGGAGCTGTTTTTT. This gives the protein CASSLVPGNTGELFF.

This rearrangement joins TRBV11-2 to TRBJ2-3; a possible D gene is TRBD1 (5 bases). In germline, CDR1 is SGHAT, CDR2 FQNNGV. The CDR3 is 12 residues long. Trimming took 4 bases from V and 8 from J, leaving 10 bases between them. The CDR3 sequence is CASSSRVATQYF. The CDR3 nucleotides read TGTGCCAGCAGCTCCAGGGTGGCTACGCAGTATTTT.

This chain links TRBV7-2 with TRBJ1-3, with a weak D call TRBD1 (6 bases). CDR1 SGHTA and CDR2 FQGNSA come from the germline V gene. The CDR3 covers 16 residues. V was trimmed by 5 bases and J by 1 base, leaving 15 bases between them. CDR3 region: CASSIIGQSSGNTIYF. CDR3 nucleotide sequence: TGTGCCAGCAGCATTATTGGACAGAGTTCTGGAAACACCATATATTTT. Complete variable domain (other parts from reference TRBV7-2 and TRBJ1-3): GAGVSQSPSNKVTEKGKDVELRCDPISGHTALYWYRQSLGQGLEFLIYFQGNSAPDKSGLPSDRFSAERTGGSVSTLTIQRTQQEDSAVYLCASSIIGQSSGNTIYFGEGSWLTVV.